The 5 T cell receptor beta chains below were found in one sample sequenced in a study of regulatory T cells in long-lasting Graves disease. Building the TCR beta libraries relied on iRepertoire HTBI primers, and CDR3 regions underwent Arm-PCR. TCRdb recomputed calls from the multiplex PCR reads with MiXCR, one row per CDR3 protein. Of hundreds of thousands of distinct CDR3 sequences detected, around an eighth appear once; the ten largest clones hold roughly a tenth. Documented time point: newly diagnosed GD, antithyroid drugs for less than 3 months. After RNA was extracted from PBMCs, the TCR library was made from it. The same sample was also studied in work on T cells in Graves' hyperthyroidism and ophthalmopathy.

Specimen: peripheral blood mononuclear cells (PBMCs), collected at new diagnosis, from a patient treated with antithyroid drugs. These receptors originate from a man aged 30 to 45 with Graves disease.

This clonotype was counted many times. An end of the junction differs from the germline gene, which may be a read error. This rearrangement joins TRBV2 to TRBJ1-1; perhaps TRBD1 as D (5 bases). This CDR3 is built from 14 residues. Germline lookup yields CDR1 SNHLY and CDR2 FYNNEI. The CDR3 is CASSEISPARGGSF. The CDR3 DNA sequence: TGTGCCAGCAGTGAAATATCCCCCGCACGCGGGGGGTCTTTT.

This clonotype was seen a few times. The chain joins TRBV12-5 to TRBJ1-5; 7 bases are a match to TRBD1. Germline lookup yields CDR1 LGHNT and CDR2 FRNRAP. The junction had 3 bases not matched to a gene; V was cut back by 6 bases and J by 1 base. The length of the CDR3 is 14 residues. The CDR3 DNA reads as TGTGCTAGTGGCCAGGGGGAAAGCAATCAGCCCCAGCATTTT. This codes for CASGQGESNQPQHF.

This clonotype turned up a few times. The V gene is TRBV15, the J gene TRBJ2-7, with D possibly being TRBD1 or TRBD2 (5 bases each). Trimming took 5 bases from V and 6 from J, leaving 20 bases between them. The CDR3 has 15 amino acids. Germline CDR1 is LNHNV and CDR2 is YYDKDF (reference sequence). DNA of the CDR3: TGTGCCACCAGCGATCCCCGGGACGCCTGGGGCGAGCAGTACTTC. It translates to CATSDPRDAWGEQYF.

This clonotype occurred many times. The chain uses TRBV2 and TRBJ2-1; D remains ambiguous. The CDR3 contains 15 residues. The ends were cut back, 7 bases at V and 0 bases at J, with 13 bases in the middle. The germline gives CDR1 SNHLY, CDR2 FYNNEI. The CDR3: CASKGIRSSYNEQFF. Here the CDR3 DNA reads TGTGCCAGCAAAGGGATCAGGAGCTCCTACAATGAGCAGTTCTTC.

This clonotype was observed at least ten times. The V gene is TRBV6-2 or TRBV6-3, the J gene TRBJ2-7; the D gene is possibly TRBD2 (5 bases). Germline CDR1 and CDR2: MNHEY and SVGEGT. The CDR3 length is 16 residues. The V end was cut by 6 bases, the J end by 1 base, with 19 bases between. The CDR3 reads CASSPYPDRGSYEQYF. The CDR3 DNA is TGTGCCAGCAGCCCTTATCCAGACCGAGGGTCCTACGAGCAGTACTTC.